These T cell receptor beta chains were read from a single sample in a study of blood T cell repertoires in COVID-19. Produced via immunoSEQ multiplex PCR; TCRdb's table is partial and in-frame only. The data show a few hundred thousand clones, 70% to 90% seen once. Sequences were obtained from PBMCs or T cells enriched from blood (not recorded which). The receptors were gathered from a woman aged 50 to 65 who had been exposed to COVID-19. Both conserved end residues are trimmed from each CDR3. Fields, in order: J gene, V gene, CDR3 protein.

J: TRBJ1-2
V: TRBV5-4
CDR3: ASSLVTGLGYT

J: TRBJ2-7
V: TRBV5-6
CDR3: ASSFSAGGYEQY

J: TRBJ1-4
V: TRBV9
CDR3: ASSVGGTGSEKLF

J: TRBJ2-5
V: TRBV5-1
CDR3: ASSLDHRSQETQY

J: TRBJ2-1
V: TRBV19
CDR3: ASTPQEGLGEQF

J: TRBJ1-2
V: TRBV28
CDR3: ASSLTGTSNYGYT

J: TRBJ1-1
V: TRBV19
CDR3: ASSMESGGVYTEAF

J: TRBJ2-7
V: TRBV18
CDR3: ASSPLRVDEQY

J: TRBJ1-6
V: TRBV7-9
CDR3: ASSSARGLVSPLH

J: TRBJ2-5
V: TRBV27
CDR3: ASSPYTFGETQY

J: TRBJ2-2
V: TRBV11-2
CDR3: ASSLQGAGTGELF

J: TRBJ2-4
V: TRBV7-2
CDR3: ASSLTGPGGNIQY

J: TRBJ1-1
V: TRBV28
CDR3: ASKRGAGAEAF

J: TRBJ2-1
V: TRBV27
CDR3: ASSFFNEQF

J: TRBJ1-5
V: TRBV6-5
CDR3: ASSYGGADQPQH

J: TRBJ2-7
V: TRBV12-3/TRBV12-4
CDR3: ASSLRDSDEQY

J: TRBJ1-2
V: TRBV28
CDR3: DAGRGDNYGYT

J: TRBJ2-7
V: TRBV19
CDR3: ASAAGGNSYEQY

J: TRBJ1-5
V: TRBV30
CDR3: AWSAGTGVSGNQPQH

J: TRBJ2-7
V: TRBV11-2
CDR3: ASSLVDEQY

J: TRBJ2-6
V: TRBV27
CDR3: ASSPLGQDYSGANVLT

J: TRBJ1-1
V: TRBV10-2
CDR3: ASIGDRGITEAF

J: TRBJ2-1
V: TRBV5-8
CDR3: ASSPRTGGEQF